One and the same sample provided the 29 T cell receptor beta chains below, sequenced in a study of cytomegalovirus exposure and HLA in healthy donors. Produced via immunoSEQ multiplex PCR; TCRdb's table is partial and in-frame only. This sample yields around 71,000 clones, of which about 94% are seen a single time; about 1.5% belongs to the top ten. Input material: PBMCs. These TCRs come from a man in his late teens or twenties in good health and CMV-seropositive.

The CDR3 spells CASSLTGSNEKLFF. The DNA of the CDR3 is TGTGCCAGCAGCTTGACAGGGTCTAATGAAAAACTGTTTTTT. The chain employs TRBV5-6 and TRBJ1-4; possible D gene TRBD1, 6 bases. Germline V CDR1 and CDR2: SGHDT, YYEEEE. The germline V and J ends were trimmed by 1 base and 3 bases, with 7 bases remaining between them. This CDR3 is 14 amino acids long.

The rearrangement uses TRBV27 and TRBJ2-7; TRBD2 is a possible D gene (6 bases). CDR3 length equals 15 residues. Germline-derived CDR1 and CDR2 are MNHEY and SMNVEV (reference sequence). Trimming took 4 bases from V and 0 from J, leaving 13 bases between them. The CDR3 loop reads CASSYTAGSSYEQYF. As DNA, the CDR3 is TGTGCCAGCAGTTACACAGCGGGCAGCTCCTACGAGCAGTACTTC.

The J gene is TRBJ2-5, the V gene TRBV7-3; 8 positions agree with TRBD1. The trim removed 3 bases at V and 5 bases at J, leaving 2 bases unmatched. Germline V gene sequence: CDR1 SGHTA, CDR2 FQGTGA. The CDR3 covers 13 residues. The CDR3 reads CASSFGQGETQYF. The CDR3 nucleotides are TGTGCCAGCAGCTTTGGACAGGGTGAGACCCAGTACTTC.

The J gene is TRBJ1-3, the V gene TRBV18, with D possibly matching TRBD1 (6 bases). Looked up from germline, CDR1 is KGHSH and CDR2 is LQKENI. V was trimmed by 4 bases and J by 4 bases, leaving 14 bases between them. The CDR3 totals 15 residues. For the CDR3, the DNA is TGTGCCAGCTCACGCCCCGCAGGGGACGGAAACACCATATATTTT. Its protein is CASSRPAGDGNTIYF.

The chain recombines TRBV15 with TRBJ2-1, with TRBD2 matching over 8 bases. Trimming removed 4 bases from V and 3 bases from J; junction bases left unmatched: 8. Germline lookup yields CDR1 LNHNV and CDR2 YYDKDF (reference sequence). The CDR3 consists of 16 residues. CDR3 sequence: CATSIKYSGVYNEQFF. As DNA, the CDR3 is TGTGCCACCAGCATAAAATATAGCGGGGTCTACAATGAGCAGTTCTTC.

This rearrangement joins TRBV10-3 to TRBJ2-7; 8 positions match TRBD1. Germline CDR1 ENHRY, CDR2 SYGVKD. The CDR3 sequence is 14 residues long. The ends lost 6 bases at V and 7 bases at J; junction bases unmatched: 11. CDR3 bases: TGTGCCATCAGCCAAGGACAGGGAGTGCAAGAGCAGTACTTC. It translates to CAISQGQGVQEQYF.

The CDR3 is CASSSTGIGLAKYNEQFF. The CDR3 DNA follows: TGCGCCAGCAGCTCGACAGGGATTGGACTAGCGAAATACAATGAGCAGTTCTTC. V is TRBV5-1 and J is TRBJ2-1; 9 positions agree with TRBD2. Trimming removed 3 bases from V and 4 bases from J; junction bases left unmatched: 14. The V gene's germline CDR1 is SGHRS and CDR2 YFSETQ. This CDR3 has 18 amino acids.

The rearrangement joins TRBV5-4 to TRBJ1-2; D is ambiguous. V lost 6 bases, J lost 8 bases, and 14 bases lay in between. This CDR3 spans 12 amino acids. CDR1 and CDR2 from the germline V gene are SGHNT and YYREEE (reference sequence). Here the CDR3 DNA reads TGTGCCAGCACCTTACCAGGTGCGGGCTACACCTTC. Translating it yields CASTLPGAGYTF.

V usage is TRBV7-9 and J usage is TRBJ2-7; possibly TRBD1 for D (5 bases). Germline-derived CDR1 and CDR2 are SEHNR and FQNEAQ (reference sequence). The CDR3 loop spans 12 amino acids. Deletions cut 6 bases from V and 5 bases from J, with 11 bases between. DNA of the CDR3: TGTGCCAGCAGTATAACCAGGGACGAGCAGTACTTC. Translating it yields CASSITRDEQYF.

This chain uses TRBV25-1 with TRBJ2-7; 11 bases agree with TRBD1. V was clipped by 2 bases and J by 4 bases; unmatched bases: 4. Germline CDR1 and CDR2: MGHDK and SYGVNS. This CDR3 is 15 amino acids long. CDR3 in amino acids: CASSEAGQGGYEQYF. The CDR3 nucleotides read TGTGCCAGCAGTGAAGCGGGACAGGGGGGATACGAGCAGTACTTC.

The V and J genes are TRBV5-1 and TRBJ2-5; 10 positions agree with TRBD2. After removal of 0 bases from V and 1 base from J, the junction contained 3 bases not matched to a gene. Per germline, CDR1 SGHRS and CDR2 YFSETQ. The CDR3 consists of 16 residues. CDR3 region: CASSLGVAGGQETQYF. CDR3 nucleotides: TGCGCCAGCAGCTTGGGGGTAGCGGGGGGCCAAGAGACCCAGTACTTC.

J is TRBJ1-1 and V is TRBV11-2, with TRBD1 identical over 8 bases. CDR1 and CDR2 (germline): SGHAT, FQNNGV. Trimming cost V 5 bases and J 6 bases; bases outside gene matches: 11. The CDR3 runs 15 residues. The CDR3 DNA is TGTGCCAGCAGCCTCCAGGGACAGGTTTTCGCTGAAGCTTTCTTT. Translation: CASSLQGQVFAEAFF.

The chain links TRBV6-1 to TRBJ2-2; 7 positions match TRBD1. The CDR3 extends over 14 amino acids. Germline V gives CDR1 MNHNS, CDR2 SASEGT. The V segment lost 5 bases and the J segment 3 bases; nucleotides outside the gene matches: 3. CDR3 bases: TGTGCCAGCAGTAACACAGGGGACACCGGGGAGCTGTTTTTT. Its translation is CASSNTGDTGELFF.

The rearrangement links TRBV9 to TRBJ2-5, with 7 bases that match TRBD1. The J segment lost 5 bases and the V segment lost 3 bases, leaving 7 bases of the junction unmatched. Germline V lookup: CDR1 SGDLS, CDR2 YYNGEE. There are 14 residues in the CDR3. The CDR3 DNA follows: TGTGCCAGCAGCGCTTCCGTACAGGGGGAGACCCAGTACTTC. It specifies CASSASVQGETQYF.

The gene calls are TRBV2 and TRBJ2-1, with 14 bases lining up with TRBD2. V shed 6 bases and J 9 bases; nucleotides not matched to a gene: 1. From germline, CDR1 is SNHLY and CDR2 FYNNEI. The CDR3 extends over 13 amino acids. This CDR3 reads CASRGLAGVEQFF. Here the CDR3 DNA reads TGTGCCAGCAGGGGACTAGCGGGAGTTGAGCAGTTCTTC.

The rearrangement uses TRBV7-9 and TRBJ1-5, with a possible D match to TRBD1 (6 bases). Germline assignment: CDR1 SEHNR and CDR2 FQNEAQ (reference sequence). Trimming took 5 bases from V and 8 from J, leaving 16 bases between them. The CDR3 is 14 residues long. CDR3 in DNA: TGTGCCAGCAGCCTGACAGGCCCCGGGGAGCCCCAGCATTTT. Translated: CASSLTGPGEPQHF.

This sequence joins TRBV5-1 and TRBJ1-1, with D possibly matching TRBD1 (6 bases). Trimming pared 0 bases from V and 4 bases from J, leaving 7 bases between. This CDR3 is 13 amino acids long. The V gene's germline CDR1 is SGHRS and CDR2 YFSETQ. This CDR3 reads CASSLGTATEAFF. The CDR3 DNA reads TGCGCCAGCAGCTTGGGGACAGCCACTGAAGCTTTCTTT.

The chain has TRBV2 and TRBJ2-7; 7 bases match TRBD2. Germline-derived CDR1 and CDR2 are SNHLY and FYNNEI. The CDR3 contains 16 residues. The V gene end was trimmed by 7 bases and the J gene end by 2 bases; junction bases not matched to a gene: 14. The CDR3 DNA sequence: TGTGCCAGCAACGGCATAGCTAGCGGAGTCCCCTACGAGCAGTACTTC. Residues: CASNGIASGVPYEQYF.

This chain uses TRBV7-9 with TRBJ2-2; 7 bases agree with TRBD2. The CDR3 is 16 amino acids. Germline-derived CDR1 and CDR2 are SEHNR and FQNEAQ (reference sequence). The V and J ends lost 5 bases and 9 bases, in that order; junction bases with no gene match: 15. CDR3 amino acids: CASSPGRESFLRELFF. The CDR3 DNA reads TGTGCCAGCAGCCCCGGGCGGGAGTCGTTTTTAAGGGAGCTGTTTTTT.

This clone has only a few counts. CDR3: CASRRISGQETQYF. The CDR3 region has the DNA TGTGCCAGCAGACGGATTAGCGGACAAGAGACCCAGTACTTC. This chain uses TRBV6-1 with TRBJ2-5, with D possibly TRBD2 on 6 matching bases. V was cut by 6 bases and J by 2 bases, with 13 bases left in between. The CDR3 contains 14 residues. Germline-derived CDR1 and CDR2 are MNHNS and SASEGT.

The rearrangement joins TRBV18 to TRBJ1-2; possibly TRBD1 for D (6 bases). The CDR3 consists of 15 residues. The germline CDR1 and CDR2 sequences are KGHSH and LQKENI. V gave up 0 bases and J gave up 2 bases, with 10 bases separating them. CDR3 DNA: TGTGCCAGCTCACCACCCTTTACAGGGAACTATGGCTACACCTTC. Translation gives CASSPPFTGNYGYTF. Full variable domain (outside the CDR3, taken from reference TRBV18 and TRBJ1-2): NAGVMQNPRHLVRRRGQEARLRCSPMKGHSHVYWYRQLPEEGLKFMVYLQKENIIDESGMPKERFSAEFPKEGPSILRIQQVVRGDSAAYFCASSPPFTGNYGYTFGSGTRLTVV.

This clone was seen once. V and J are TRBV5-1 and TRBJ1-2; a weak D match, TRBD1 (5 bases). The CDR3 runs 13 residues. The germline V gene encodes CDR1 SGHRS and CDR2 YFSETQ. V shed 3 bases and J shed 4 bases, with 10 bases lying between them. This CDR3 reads CASSSAGPYGYTF. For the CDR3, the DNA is TGCGCCAGCAGCTCCGCGGGGCCCTATGGCTACACCTTC.

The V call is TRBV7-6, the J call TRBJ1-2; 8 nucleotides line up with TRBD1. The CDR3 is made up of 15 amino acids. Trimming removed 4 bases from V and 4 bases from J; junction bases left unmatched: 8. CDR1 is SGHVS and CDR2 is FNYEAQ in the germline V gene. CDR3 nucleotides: TGTGCCAGCAGCTCCTCCCCAGGGGGCGGCTATGGCTACACCTTC. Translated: CASSSSPGGGYGYTF.

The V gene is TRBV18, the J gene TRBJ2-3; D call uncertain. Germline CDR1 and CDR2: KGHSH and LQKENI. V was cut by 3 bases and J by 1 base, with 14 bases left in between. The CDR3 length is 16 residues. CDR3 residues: CASSPTTGLGTDTQYF. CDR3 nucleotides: TGTGCCAGCTCACCTACGACGGGTTTGGGCACAGATACGCAGTATTTT.

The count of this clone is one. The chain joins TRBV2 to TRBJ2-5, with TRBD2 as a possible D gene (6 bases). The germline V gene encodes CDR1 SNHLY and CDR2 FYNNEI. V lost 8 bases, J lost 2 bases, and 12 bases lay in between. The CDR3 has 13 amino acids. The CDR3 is CASRDSRQETQYF. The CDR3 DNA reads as TGTGCCAGCCGGGACTCCCGTCAAGAGACCCAGTACTTC.

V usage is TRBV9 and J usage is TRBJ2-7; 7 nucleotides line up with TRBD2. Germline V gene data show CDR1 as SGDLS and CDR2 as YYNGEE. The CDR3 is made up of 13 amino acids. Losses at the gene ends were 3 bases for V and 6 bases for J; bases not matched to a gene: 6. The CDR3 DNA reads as TGTGCCAGCAGCGGTAGCGGGTCGGGCGAGCAGTACTTC. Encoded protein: CASSGSGSGEQYF.

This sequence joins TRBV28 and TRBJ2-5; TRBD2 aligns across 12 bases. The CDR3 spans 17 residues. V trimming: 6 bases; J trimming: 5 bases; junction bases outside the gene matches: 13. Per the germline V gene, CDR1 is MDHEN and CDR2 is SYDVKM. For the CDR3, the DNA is TGTGCCAGCAGCAGTGGACCTAGCGGGAGGGCCAGGGAGACCCAGTACTTC. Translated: CASSSGPSGRARETQYF.

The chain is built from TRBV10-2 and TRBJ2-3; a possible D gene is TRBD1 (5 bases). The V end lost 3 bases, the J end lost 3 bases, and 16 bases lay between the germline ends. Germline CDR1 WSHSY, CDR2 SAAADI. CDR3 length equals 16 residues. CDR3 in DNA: TGCGCCAGCAGTGATATCAGGCAGGGTGTGACAGATACGCAGTATTTT. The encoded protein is CASSDIRQGVTDTQYF.

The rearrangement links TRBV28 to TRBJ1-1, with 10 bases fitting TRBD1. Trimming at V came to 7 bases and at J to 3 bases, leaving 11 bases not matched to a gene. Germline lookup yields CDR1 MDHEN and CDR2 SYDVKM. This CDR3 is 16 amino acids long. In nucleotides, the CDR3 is TGTGCCAGCACCGGCTATTGGGGACAGGGGCACACTGAAGCTTTCTTT. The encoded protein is CASTGYWGQGHTEAFF.